These T cell receptor beta chains were read from a single sample in a study of blood T cell repertoires in COVID-19. Sequencing was performed with immunoSEQ multiplex PCR; in TCRdb, only in-frame clones are kept and a portion is missing. The repertoire has 250,000 to 350,000 clones, around nine tenths of them found once; the top ten carry approximately 12%. The sample taken for sequencing was peripheral blood. The receptors come from a woman aged 60 to 75 with acute or convalescent COVID-19. CDR3s include the opening cysteine and the closing phenylalanine or tryptophan. The D gene is left open where the match is weak. Not every row has a clone size; where given, it reads once, few, many or a size class.

v_call	j_call	cdr3_length	clone_size	d_call	cdr3_nt	cdr3_aa
TRBV18	TRBJ1-1	13	NA	NA	TGTGCCAGCTCACCAGGGGCGAGCACTGAAGCTTTCTTT	CASSPGASTEAFF
TRBV2	TRBJ1-5	14	NA	NA	TGTGCCAGCAATTCTTTAGCAAGCAATCAGCCCCAGCATTTT	CASNSLASNQPQHF
TRBV27	TRBJ1-3	15	NA	TRBD1	TGTGCCAGCAGTTTAACAGGGGCCACTGGAAACACCATATATTTT	CASSLTGATGNTIYF
TRBV7-8	TRBJ2-5	15	once	NA	TGTGCCAGCAGCTCCACAGGGCTGGGGGAAGAGACCCAGTACTTC	CASSSTGLGEETQYF
TRBV14	TRBJ2-1	14	NA	NA	TGTGCCAGCAGCCAGGTGGTCTCAGGGTCCGTAGCGTTCTTC	CASSQVVSGSVAFF
TRBV7-3	TRBJ2-7	17	NA	NA	TGTGCCAGCAGCTTAATGGCAGGAGGGACCGCAAACTACGAGCAGTACTTC	CASSLMAGGTANYEQYF
TRBV3-1/TRBV3-2	TRBJ1-3	14	once	NA	TGTGCCAGCAGCCAAGACAGGTTTGGAAACACCATATATTTT	CASSQDRFGNTIYF
TRBV11-2	TRBJ1-1	17	NA	NA	TGTGCCAGCAGCTTAGAGGGAGGACCCATAATGAACACTGAAGCTTTCTTT	CASSLEGGPIMNTEAFF
TRBV5-4	TRBJ2-3	17	NA	NA	TGTGCCAGCAGCTCGGGTGCCGTGGGTTTGGGCACAGATACGCAGTATTTT	CASSSGAVGLGTDTQYF
TRBV24-1	TRBJ2-1	15	NA	TRBD2	TGTGCCACCAGTACCCTAGCGGGGTCCTACAATGAGCAGTTCTTC	CATSTLAGSYNEQFF
TRBV12-3/TRBV12-4	TRBJ2-1	11	NA	TRBD2	TGTGCCAGCACCCCGGGGGGTGAGCAGTTCTTC	CASTPGGEQFF
TRBV3-1/TRBV3-2	TRBJ1-3	14	NA	NA	TGTGCCAGCAGCAGCGCAGTCTCTGGAAACACCATATATTTT	CASSSAVSGNTIYF
TRBV5-5	TRBJ1-5	16	NA	TRBD1	TGTGCCAGCAGCCCGACAGGGGGCAAAAGCAATCAGCCCCAGCATTTT	CASSPTGGKSNQPQHF
TRBV19	TRBJ1-1	15	NA	TRBD1	TGTGCCAGTAGTCTAGGGACAGGGGGAGTCACTGAAGCTTTCTTT	CASSLGTGGVTEAFF
TRBV7-2	TRBJ1-2	18	NA	TRBD1	TGTGCCAGCAGCCAGCTAATAGCGACAGGGTTGGGGAACTATGGCTACACCTTC	CASSQLIATGLGNYGYTF
TRBV28	TRBJ1-2	14	NA	NA	TGTGCCAGCAGTTCTCCCGACAGATTTTATGGCTACACCTTC	CASSSPDRFYGYTF
TRBV6-4	TRBJ2-1	13	NA	NA	TGTGCCAGCAGTGTCGACGGGAGCGGTGAGCAGTTCTTC	CASSVDGSGEQFF
TRBV11-3	TRBJ2-5	14	few	TRBD2	TGTGCCAGCAGCTCTGGACTAGCAGAAGAGACCCAGTACTTC	CASSSGLAEETQYF
TRBV4-1	TRBJ2-2	17	NA	TRBD1	TGCGCCAGCAGCCGCAGATTTGGACAGGGGCCCACCGGGGAGCTGTTTTTT	CASSRRFGQGPTGELFF
TRBV9	TRBJ2-7	15	NA	TRBD2	TGTGCCAGCAGCGTACGGGCGGGAGGGCCCAACGAGCAGTACTTC	CASSVRAGGPNEQYF
TRBV7-3	TRBJ2-2	17	NA	TRBD2	TGTGCCAGCTCCTTGGGGATACTAGCGGGGGGAACCGGGGAGCTGTTTTTT	CASSLGILAGGTGELFF
TRBV2	TRBJ2-7	15	once	TRBD1	TGTGCCAGCAGTGAATCGTTAGGACAGGGCTACGAGCAGTACTTC	CASSESLGQGYEQYF
TRBV5-4	TRBJ2-6	15	NA	NA	TGTGCCAGCAGCTTGGACAGCTCTGGGGCCAACGTCCTGACTTTC	CASSLDSSGANVLTF
TRBV10-3	TRBJ1-4	16	NA	NA	TGTGCCATTAGTGAAAATGTGCGGAAGACTAATGAAAAACTGTTTTTT	CAISENVRKTNEKLFF
TRBV3-1/TRBV3-2	TRBJ2-7	16	NA	TRBD2	TGTGCCAGCAGCCGTAAAACTAGCGGGAGGCCCTACGAGCAGTACTTC	CASSRKTSGRPYEQYF
TRBV7-2	TRBJ2-5	13	NA	TRBD1	TGTGCCAGCACCCACAGGGGGCGGGAGACCCAGTACTTC	CASTHRGRETQYF
TRBV19	TRBJ2-5	17	NA	TRBD1	TGTGCCAGTAGTATCCCTCCGGGACAGGGTGTGTCAGAGACCCAGTACTTC	CASSIPPGQGVSETQYF
TRBV27	TRBJ1-6	14	NA	TRBD1	TGTGCCAGCAGCCACAGGGGGTTAAATTCACCCCTCCACTTT	CASSHRGLNSPLHF
TRBV11-2	TRBJ2-1	16	once	NA	TGTGCCAGCAGCTTAAATTCGGGAACCTTATACAATGAGCAGTTCTTC	CASSLNSGTLYNEQFF
TRBV3-1/TRBV3-2	TRBJ2-5	21	NA	TRBD2	TGTGCCAGCAGCCAAGAAGGAGGCCGAGTAGCGGGGGGGCCGGGAAAAAAGACCCAGTACTTC	CASSQEGGRVAGGPGKKTQYF